These 25 T cell receptor beta chains originate from one sample sequenced in a study of Ad26.COV2.S vaccination and SARS-CoV-2 variants. The table came from immunoSEQ multiplex PCR; TCRdb's copy has only in-frame clones and leaves some out. This table holds hundreds of thousands of clones, 80% to 90% found once. The treatment here: 15 to 20 received Ad26.COV2.S at low or high dose, single or two shots; a few received placebo; per-sample allocation not given. Collection of samples fell on day 63 after the first vaccine or placebo injection. This material consisted of peripheral blood, taken in a trial of Ad26.COV2.S vaccine versus placebo. All receptors derive from a person between 18 and 59 years old who received the Ad26.COV2.S COVID-19 vaccine or a placebo.

For this clone: Different DNA sequences within this sample yield the same CDR3. This rearrangement joins TRBV7-3 to TRBJ2-1; 9 bases are a match to TRBD2. This CDR3 is 15 amino acids long. Trimming removed 3 bases from V and 1 base from J; junction bases left unmatched: 1. Germline V gene data show CDR1 as SGHTA and CDR2 as FQGTGA. Written as DNA, the CDR3 is TGTGCCAGCAGCTTTAGCGGGGGTTCCTACAATGAGCAGTTCTTC. Its protein product is CASSFSGGSYNEQFF.

This clone was observed a single time. This chain connects TRBV7-2 to TRBJ2-1, with 10 bases that match TRBD2. This CDR3 contains 18 residues. Unmatched junction bases numbered 6, after V lost 1 base and J lost 0 bases. Germline V gene lookup returns CDR1 SGHTA and CDR2 FQGNSA. The CDR3 loop reads CASSLVAGGLSSYNEQFF. The CDR3 DNA reads as TGTGCCAGCAGCTTAGTAGCGGGGGGCCTGAGCTCCTACAATGAGCAGTTCTTC.

This clone was observed a single time. The gene calls are TRBV19 and TRBJ1-1; D uncertain. The V gene's germline CDR1 is LNHDA and CDR2 SQIVND (reference sequence). V was clipped by 8 bases and J by 4 bases, with 8 bases between them. The CDR3 consists of 11 residues. The CDR3 nucleotides read TGTGCCAGTCGGGCCGCCACTGAAGCTTTCTTT. Translation gives CASRAATEAFF.

The rearrangement joins TRBV12-3 or TRBV12-4 to TRBJ1-3; D is unresolved. The CDR3 is 11 residues long. Trimming cost V 5 bases and J 15 bases, with 14 bases left between them. The CDR3 loop reads CASSGPALSYF. In DNA form, the CDR3 reads TGTGCCAGCAGTGGGCCGGCCCTCTCATATTTT.

This chain uses TRBV6-5 with TRBJ1-6; D call uncertain. This CDR3 has 12 residues. CDR1 MNHEY and CDR2 SVGAGI come from the germline V gene. With 6 bases removed from V and 9 bases from J, the gap between germline ends came to 9 bases. The CDR3 loop reads CASRTSGSPLHF. The DNA for the CDR3 is TGTGCCAGCAGAACCAGTGGTTCACCCCTCCACTTT.

V gene TRBV24-1 combines with J gene TRBJ1-2; tentative D call: TRBD1 (6 bases). The CDR3 has 14 residues. The germline gives CDR1 KGHDR, CDR2 SFDVKD. Trimming took 3 bases from V and 7 from J, leaving 14 bases between them. The DNA of the CDR3 is TGTGCCACCAGTGATGGGGGCCCGGTTGGTGGCTACACCTTC. Translating it yields CATSDGGPVGGYTF.

This clone was seen only a few times. This rearrangement joins TRBV6-2 or TRBV6-3 to TRBJ1-5; D possibly corresponds to TRBD1 (6 bases). The germline CDR1 and CDR2 sequences are MNHEY and SVGEGT. The CDR3 has 13 amino acids. Trimming pared 5 bases from V and 5 bases from J, leaving 10 bases between. This CDR3 is CASSADSYQPQHF. The DNA of the CDR3 is TGTGCCAGCAGTGCGGACAGTTATCAGCCCCAGCATTTT.

The rearrangement joins TRBV5-4 to TRBJ2-3, with 7 bases identical to TRBD2. The V gene's germline CDR1 is SGHNT and CDR2 YYREEE (reference sequence). CDR3 size: 17 residues. V lost 1 base to trimming and J lost 2 bases; unmatched junction nucleotides: 10. The DNA for the CDR3 is TGTGCCAGCAGCTTGTGGCGGGGGTTTAATTCCACAGATACGCAGTATTTT. Protein: CASSLWRGFNSTDTQYF.

The V gene is TRBV27, the J gene TRBJ1-6; 9 bases align to TRBD1. After removal of 6 bases from V and 14 bases from J, the junction contained 11 bases not matched to a gene. The CDR3 extends over 14 amino acids. Germline V gene sequence: CDR1 MNHEY, CDR2 SMNVEV (reference sequence). The CDR3 sequence is CASRRTGASLALHF. CDR3 bases: TGTGCCAGCAGGAGGACAGGGGCTTCCCTGGCCCTCCACTTT.

The J gene is TRBJ2-4, the V gene TRBV18; possible D gene TRBD1, 7 bases. The CDR3 has 17 amino acids. The V gene lost 3 bases and the J gene lost 1 base, with 16 bases spanning the gap. Germline V gives CDR1 KGHSH, CDR2 LQKENI. CDR3 in DNA: TGTGCCAGCTCACCCCCAGGGGGGAGTACTGCCAAAAACATTCAGTACTTC. It yields the protein CASSPPGGSTAKNIQYF.

The chain uses TRBV29-1 and TRBJ2-3; D is uncertain. Germline CDR1 and CDR2: SQVTM and ANQGSEA. CDR3 size: 11 residues. V was cut by 5 bases and J by 5 bases, with 8 bases left in between. As DNA, the CDR3 is TGCAGCGTTCTGTCTCAAGATACGCAGTATTTT. Translation: CSVLSQDTQYF.

Only one count was recorded for this clone. The CDR3 bases are TGTGCCAGCAGTTATTCCGGCGGGGGCTACAATGAGCAGTTCTTC. As protein: CASSYSGGGYNEQFF. The chain links TRBV6-6 to TRBJ2-1; 7 bases align to TRBD2. J lost 3 bases, V lost 3 bases, and 5 bases had no gene match. The CDR3 covers 15 residues. Germline CDR1 reads MNHNY; CDR2 reads SVGAGI (reference sequence).

V usage is TRBV7-6 and J usage is TRBJ1-4, with a tentative D call TRBD1 (6 bases). The ends were cut back, 6 bases at V and 0 bases at J, with 14 bases in the middle. CDR3 length: 16 residues. Germline V lookup: CDR1 SGHVS, CDR2 FNYEAQ. The CDR3 DNA reads TGTGCCAGCAGTCCGGGACAACCTGCAACTAATGAAAAACTGTTTTTT. Protein sequence: CASSPGQPATNEKLFF.

This chain joins TRBV5-1 and TRBJ1-1, with TRBD1 matching over 9 bases. Trimming at V came to 2 bases and at J to 6 bases, leaving 8 bases not matched to a gene. The CDR3 contains 15 residues. In germline, CDR1 is SGHRS, CDR2 YFSETQ. CDR3 sequence: CASSFRDRGTPEAFF. The CDR3 nucleotides read TGCGCCAGCAGCTTCCGCGACAGGGGGACCCCTGAAGCTTTCTTT.

The rearrangement links TRBV5-1 to TRBJ2-7; 8 positions agree with TRBD2. CDR1 is SGHRS, CDR2 YFSETQ, per germline. This CDR3 region has 15 residues. Losses at the gene ends were 0 bases for V and 1 base for J; bases not matched to a gene: 3. This CDR3 reads CASSLGAGESYEQYF. In DNA form, the CDR3 reads TGCGCCAGCAGCTTGGGAGCGGGGGAATCCTACGAGCAGTACTTC.

The chain combines TRBV24-1 with TRBJ1-1; D ambiguous. Germline V gene data show CDR1 as KGHDR and CDR2 as SFDVKD. With 5 bases removed from V and 7 bases from J, the gap between germline ends came to 13 bases. This CDR3 has 13 residues. Here the CDR3 reads CATSVLEFGEAFF. Written as DNA, the CDR3 is TGTGCCACCAGTGTTCTTGAATTCGGTGAAGCTTTCTTT.

The chain uses TRBV3-1 (or the pseudogene TRBV3-2) and TRBJ1-4; 7 positions match TRBD1. Germline V lookup: CDR1 LGHDT, CDR2 YNNKEL (reference sequence). The CDR3 is made up of 16 amino acids. Unmatched junction bases numbered 6, after V lost 1 base and J lost 4 bases. CDR3 sequence: CASSQVRTGSNEKLFF. The CDR3 DNA follows: TGTGCCAGCAGCCAAGTCAGGACAGGAAGTAATGAAAAACTGTTTTTT.

The genes are TRBV2 and TRBJ2-5; TRBD2 might be the D (6 bases). Germline CDR1 SNHLY, CDR2 FYNNEI. Trimming took 8 bases from V and 3 from J, leaving 19 bases between them. This CDR3 spans 15 amino acids. The chain's CDR3 is CASRGRGGPKETQYF. The CDR3, as DNA: TGTGCCAGCCGGGGTAGGGGAGGCCCGAAAGAGACCCAGTACTTC.

The CDR3 loop reads CASSQDLFSGANVLTF. CDR3 DNA sequence: TGCGCCAGCAGCCAAGATCTCTTCTCTGGGGCCAACGTCCTGACTTTC. The genes are TRBV4-1 and TRBJ2-6; D ambiguous. Germline CDR1 and CDR2: MGHRA and YSYEKL. Trimming removed 0 bases from V and 0 bases from J, with 6 bases in between. The CDR3 has 16 residues.

The gene calls are TRBV9 and TRBJ1-1; unclear D gene. Germline V gene sequence: CDR1 SGDLS, CDR2 YYNGEE. The CDR3 consists of 15 residues. Trimming stripped 2 bases from V and 6 bases from J, with 17 bases between. CDR3 sequence: CASSVRSDPLPEAFF. CDR3 coding DNA: TGTGCCAGCAGCGTGAGGTCCGACCCCTTGCCTGAAGCTTTCTTT.

This clone has just one count. The chain is built from TRBV24-1 and TRBJ2-1, with a weak D call TRBD2 (6 bases). The germline V gene encodes CDR1 KGHDR and CDR2 SFDVKD. V lost 5 bases to trimming and J lost 6 bases, with 16 bases between them. CDR3 length: 15 residues. CDR3 DNA sequence: TGTGCCACCAGTGGGGTGGGGGGTCTAGGCAATGAGCAGTTCTTC. Translated, it gives CATSGVGGLGNEQFF.

The chain uses TRBV6-5 and TRBJ1-6; tentative D call: TRBD1 (6 bases). Germline CDR1 MNHEY, CDR2 SVGAGI. This CDR3 is 14 amino acids long. V was shortened by 5 bases and J by 3 bases, with 8 bases between the two germline ends. CDR3 in amino acids: CASSRTVYNSPLHF. The CDR3 region has the DNA TGTGCCAGCAGTCGGACAGTCTATAATTCACCCCTCCACTTT.

The chain uses TRBV6-5 and TRBJ1-2; no clear D gene. Trimming removed 1 base at V and 8 bases at J, with 11 bases between. CDR3 length: 13 amino acids. The V gene's germline CDR1 is MNHEY and CDR2 SVGAGI. CDR3 protein: CASSYWAATGYTF. The CDR3 DNA is TGTGCCAGCAGTTACTGGGCGGCGACCGGCTACACCTTC.

The chain combines TRBV27 with TRBJ2-2; 8 bases align to TRBD2. The J segment lost 8 bases and the V segment lost 8 bases, leaving 10 bases of the junction unmatched. This CDR3 is 14 amino acids long. Germline assignment: CDR1 MNHEY and CDR2 SMNVEV (reference sequence). CDR3 protein: CASGPAGEEGELFF. CDR3 nucleotide sequence: TGTGCCAGCGGGCCAGCGGGAGAGGAGGGGGAGCTGTTTTTT.

V gene TRBV15 combines with J gene TRBJ2-3; a possible D gene is TRBD2 (6 bases). The germline V gene has CDR1 LNHNV and CDR2 YYDKDF (reference sequence). Trimming cost V 0 bases and J 0 bases, with 7 bases left between them. This CDR3 spans 15 amino acids. The CDR3 coding sequence is TGTGCCACCAGCAGAGATGGGACTAGCACAGATACGCAGTATTTT. Its protein is CATSRDGTSTDTQYF. Full variable domain (missing parts from reference TRBV15 and TRBJ2-3): DAMVIQNPRYQVTQFGKPVTLSCSQTLNHNVMYWYQQKSSQAPKLLFHYYDKDFNNEADTPDNFQSRRPNTSFCFLDIRSPGLGDTAMYLCATSRDGTSTDTQYFGPGTRLTVL.